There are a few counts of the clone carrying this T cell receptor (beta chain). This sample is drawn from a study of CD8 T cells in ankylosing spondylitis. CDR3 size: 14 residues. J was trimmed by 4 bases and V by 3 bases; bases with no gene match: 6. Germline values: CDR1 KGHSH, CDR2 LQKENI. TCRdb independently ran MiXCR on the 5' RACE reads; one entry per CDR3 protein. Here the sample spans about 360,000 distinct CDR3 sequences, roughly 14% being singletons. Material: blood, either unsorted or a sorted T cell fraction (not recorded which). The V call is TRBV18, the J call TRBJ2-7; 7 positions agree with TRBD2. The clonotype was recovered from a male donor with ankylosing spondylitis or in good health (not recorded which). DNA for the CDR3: TGTGCCAGCTCACCCCCGGGACTAAGGTACGAGCAGTACTTC. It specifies CASSPPGLRYEQYF.